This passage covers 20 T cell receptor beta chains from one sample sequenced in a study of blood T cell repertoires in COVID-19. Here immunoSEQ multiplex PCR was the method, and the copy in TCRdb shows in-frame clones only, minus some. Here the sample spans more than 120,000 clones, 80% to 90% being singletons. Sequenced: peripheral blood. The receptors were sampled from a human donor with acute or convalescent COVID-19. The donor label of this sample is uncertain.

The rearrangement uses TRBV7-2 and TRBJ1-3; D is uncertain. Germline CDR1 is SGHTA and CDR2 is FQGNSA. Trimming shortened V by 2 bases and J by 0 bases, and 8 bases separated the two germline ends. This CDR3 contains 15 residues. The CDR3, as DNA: TGTGCCAGCAGCTTAACCAGGTCCTCTGGAAACACCATATATTTT. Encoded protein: CASSLTRSSGNTIYF.

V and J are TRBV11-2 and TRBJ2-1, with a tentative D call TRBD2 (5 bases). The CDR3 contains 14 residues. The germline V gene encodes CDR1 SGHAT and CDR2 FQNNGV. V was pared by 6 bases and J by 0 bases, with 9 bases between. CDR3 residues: CASSVGSSYNEQFF. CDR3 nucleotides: TGTGCCAGCAGTGTGGGGAGCTCCTACAATGAGCAGTTCTTC.

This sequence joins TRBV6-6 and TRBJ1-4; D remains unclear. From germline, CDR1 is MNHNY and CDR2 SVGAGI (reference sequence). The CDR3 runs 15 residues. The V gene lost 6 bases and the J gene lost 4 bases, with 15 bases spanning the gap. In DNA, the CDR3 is TGTGCCAGCAGCGGGATAGAGGATTATAATGAAAAACTGTTTTTT. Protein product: CASSGIEDYNEKLFF.

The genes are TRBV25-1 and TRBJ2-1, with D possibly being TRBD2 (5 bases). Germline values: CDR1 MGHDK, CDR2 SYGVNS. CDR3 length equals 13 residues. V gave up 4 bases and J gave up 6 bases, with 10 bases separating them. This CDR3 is CASSGHGGNEQFF. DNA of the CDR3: TGTGCCAGCAGTGGACATGGAGGCAATGAGCAGTTCTTC.

The CDR3, as DNA: TGTGCCATCAGTGCAGCCGGGGGAAACAATGAGCAGTTCTTC. It specifies CAISAAGGNNEQFF. The chain carries TRBV10-3 and TRBJ2-1; a weak D match, TRBD2 (6 bases). Per the germline V gene, CDR1 is ENHRY and CDR2 is SYGVKD. Trimming pared 4 bases from V and 5 bases from J, leaving 12 bases between. This CDR3 has 14 amino acids.

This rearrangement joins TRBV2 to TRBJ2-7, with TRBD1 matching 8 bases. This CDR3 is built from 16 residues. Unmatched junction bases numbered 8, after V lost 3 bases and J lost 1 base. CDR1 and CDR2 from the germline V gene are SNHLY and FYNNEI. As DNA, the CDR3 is TGTGCCAGCAGTGATTTCCGGGACAGGCCATCCTACGAGCAGTACTTC. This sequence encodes CASSDFRDRPSYEQYF. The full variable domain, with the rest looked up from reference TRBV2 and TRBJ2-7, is EPEVTQTPSHQVTQMGQEVILRCVPISNHLYFYWYRQILGQKVEFLVSFYNNEISEKSEIFDDQFSVERPDGSNFTLKIRSTKLEDSAMYFCASSDFRDRPSYEQYFGPGTRLTVT.

The CDR3, as DNA: TGTGCCAGCAGCCGGACAGCAGAAACTAGCACAGATACGCAGTATTTT. This codes for CASSRTAETSTDTQYF. The gene calls are TRBV5-4 and TRBJ2-3, with a weak D call TRBD1 (6 bases). Germline V lookup: CDR1 SGHNT, CDR2 YYREEE (reference sequence). Trimming shortened V by 4 bases and J by 0 bases, and 15 bases separated the two germline ends. CDR3 size: 16 residues.

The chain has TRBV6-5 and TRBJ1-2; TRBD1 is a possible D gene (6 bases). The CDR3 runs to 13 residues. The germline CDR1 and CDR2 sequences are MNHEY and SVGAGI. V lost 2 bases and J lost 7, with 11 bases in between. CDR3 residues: CASSYGQISGYTF. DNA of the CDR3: TGTGCCAGCAGTTACGGACAGATTTCTGGCTACACCTTC.

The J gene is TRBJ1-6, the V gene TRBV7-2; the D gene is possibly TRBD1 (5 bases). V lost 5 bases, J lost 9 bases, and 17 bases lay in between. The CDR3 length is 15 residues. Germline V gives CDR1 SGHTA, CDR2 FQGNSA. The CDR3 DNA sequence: TGTGCCAGCAGCCTCCAGGGCCAATCTTTTTCACCCCTCCACTTT. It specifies CASSLQGQSFSPLHF.

CDR3 sequence: CASSLGQGQWEQYF. CDR3 bases: TGTGCCAGCTCACTAGGACAGGGCCAATGGGAGCAGTACTTC. The chain joins TRBV18 to TRBJ2-7; 8 nucleotides align to TRBD1. The V and J ends lost 4 bases and 7 bases, in that order; junction bases with no gene match: 9. The CDR3 length is 14 residues. CDR1 KGHSH and CDR2 LQKENI come from the germline V gene.

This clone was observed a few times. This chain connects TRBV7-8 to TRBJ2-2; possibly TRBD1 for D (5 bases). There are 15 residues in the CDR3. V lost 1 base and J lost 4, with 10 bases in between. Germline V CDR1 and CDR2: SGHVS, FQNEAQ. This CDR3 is CASSLVEQGTGELFF. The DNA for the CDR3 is TGTGCCAGCAGCTTAGTAGAGCAGGGCACCGGGGAGCTGTTTTTT.

CDR3 sequence (DNA): TGCGCCAGCAGCTGGGGGGGATTAGCGGGAGCCGGAGATACGCAGTATTTT. It codes for CASSWGGLAGAGDTQYF. The rearrangement uses TRBV5-1 and TRBJ2-3; 9 positions match TRBD2. Unmatched junction bases numbered 13, after V lost 3 bases and J lost 5 bases. CDR1 and CDR2 from the germline V gene are SGHRS and YFSETQ. This CDR3 spans 17 amino acids.

The CDR3 region is CASSIFSAGQAFF. The CDR3 DNA reads as TGTGCCAGTAGTATCTTTTCGGCAGGGCAAGCTTTCTTT. The rearrangement uses TRBV19 and TRBJ1-1; TRBD1 is a possible D gene (5 bases). Trimming shortened V by 3 bases and J by 9 bases, and 14 bases separated the two germline ends. This CDR3 region has 13 residues. Germline V gene lookup returns CDR1 LNHDA and CDR2 SQIVND (reference sequence).

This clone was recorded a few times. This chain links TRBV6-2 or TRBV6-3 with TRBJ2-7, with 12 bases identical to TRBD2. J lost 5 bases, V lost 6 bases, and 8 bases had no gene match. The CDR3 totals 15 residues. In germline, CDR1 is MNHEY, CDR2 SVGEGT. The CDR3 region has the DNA TGTGCCAGCAGCCACCTAGCGGGGGGGTTCAACGAGCAGTACTTC. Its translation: CASSHLAGGFNEQYF.

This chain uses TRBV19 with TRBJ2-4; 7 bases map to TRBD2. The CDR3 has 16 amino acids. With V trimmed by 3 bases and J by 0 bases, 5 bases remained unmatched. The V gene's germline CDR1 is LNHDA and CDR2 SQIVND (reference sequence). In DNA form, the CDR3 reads TGTGCCAGTAGTATGGGGGAGGGCAGAGCCAAAAACATTCAGTACTTC. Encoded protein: CASSMGEGRAKNIQYF.

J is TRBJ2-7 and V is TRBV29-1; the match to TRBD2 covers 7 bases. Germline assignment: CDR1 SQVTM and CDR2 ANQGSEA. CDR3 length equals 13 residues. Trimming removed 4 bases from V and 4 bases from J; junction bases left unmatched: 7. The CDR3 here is CSVVPLARYEQYV. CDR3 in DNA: TGCAGCGTTGTCCCACTAGCGCGGTACGAGCAGTACGTC.

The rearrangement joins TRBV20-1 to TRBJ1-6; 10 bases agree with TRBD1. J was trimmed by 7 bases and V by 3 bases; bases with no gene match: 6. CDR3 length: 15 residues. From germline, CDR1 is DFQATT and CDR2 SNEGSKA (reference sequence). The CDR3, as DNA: TGCAGTGCTAGTTTGACAGGGGGCCTAAATTCACCCCTCCACTTT. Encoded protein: CSASLTGGLNSPLHF.

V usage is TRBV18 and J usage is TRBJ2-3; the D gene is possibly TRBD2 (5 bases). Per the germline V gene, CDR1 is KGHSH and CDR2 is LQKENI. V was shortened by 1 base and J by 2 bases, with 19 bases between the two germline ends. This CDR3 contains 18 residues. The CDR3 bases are TGTGCCAGCTCACCACGGAGTGGTCTAGCAGCACCCACAGATACGCAGTATTTT. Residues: CASSPRSGLAAPTDTQYF.

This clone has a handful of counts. For the CDR3, the DNA is TGTGCCAGCTTATCTGGGCTCGGGAACACCGGGGAGCTGTTTTTT. Residues: CASLSGLGNTGELFF. The chain recombines TRBV7-9 with TRBJ2-2; D uncertain. The CDR3 has 15 amino acids. CDR1 and CDR2 (germline): SEHNR, FQNEAQ (reference sequence). Between the trimmed V and J ends, which lost 8 bases and 1 base, there was a span of 14 bases.

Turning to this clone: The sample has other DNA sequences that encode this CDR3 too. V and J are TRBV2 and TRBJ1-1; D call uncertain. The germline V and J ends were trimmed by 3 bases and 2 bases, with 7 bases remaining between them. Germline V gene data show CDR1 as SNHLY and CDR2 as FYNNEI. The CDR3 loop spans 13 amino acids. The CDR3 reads CASSEGRNTEAFF. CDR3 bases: TGTGCCAGCAGTGAGGGCAGAAACACTGAAGCTTTCTTT. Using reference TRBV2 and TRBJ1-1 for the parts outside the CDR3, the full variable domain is EPEVTQTPSHQVTQMGQEVILRCVPISNHLYFYWYRQILGQKVEFLVSFYNNEISEKSEIFDDQFSVERPDGSNFTLKIRSTKLEDSAMYFCASSEGRNTEAFFGQGTRLTVV.